The 22 T cell receptor beta chains below come from one sample, sequenced in a study of beta chain features in type 1 diabetes. cDNA synthesis used the whole RNA isolate, giving expressed TCRB sequences. Assay used: immunoSEQ multiplex PCR; TCRdb lists only in-frame clones, some missing. The sample contains some 270,000 clones, 7% to 9% of which appear only once. Material: central memory CD4+ T cells from blood. The receptor source for this set is a woman aged 18-35 years in good health.

Only a few counts were recorded for this clone. The V gene is TRBV7-2, the J gene TRBJ1-4; TRBD1 is a possible D gene (5 bases). The CDR3 is 14 amino acids. Germline V gene data show CDR1 as SGHTA and CDR2 as FQGNSA. V dropped 5 bases and J dropped 6 bases, with 13 bases sitting between them. CDR3 sequence: CASSRQTGHEKLFF. CDR3 bases: TGTGCCAGCAGCCGGCAAACGGGACATGAAAAACTGTTTTTT.

In this sample, this clone turned up a few times. A much larger clonotype is one base distant, so this may be a read error. The chain has TRBV6-5 and TRBJ1-1; no definite D call. Germline CDR1 is MNHEY and CDR2 is SVGAGI. The CDR3 sequence is 13 residues long. V gave up 1 base and J gave up 0 bases, with 3 bases separating them. In nucleotides, the CDR3 is TGTGCCAGCAGTTACTTGGTGAACACTGAAGCTTTCTTT. It codes for CASSYLVNTEAFF.

This clone was found a few times. The chain is built from TRBV14 and TRBJ1-3, with no clear D. Trimming cost V 8 bases and J 0 bases, with 11 bases left between them. The CDR3 totals 14 residues. Germline V gene data show CDR1 as SGHDN and CDR2 as FVKESK. The CDR3 reads CASLLGGSGNTIYF. In DNA form, the CDR3 reads TGTGCCAGCTTGTTAGGCGGCTCTGGAAACACCATATATTTT.

Worth noting for this clone: One base away lies a much larger clone, so this may be a sequencing read error. The same CDR3 also results from other DNA sequences found in this sample. The V call is TRBV9, the J call TRBJ2-3, with a weak D call TRBD2 (5 bases). The CDR3 covers 16 residues. Deletions cut 4 bases from V and 0 bases from J, with 15 bases between. Germline V gene sequence: CDR1 SGDLS, CDR2 YYNGEE. As DNA, the CDR3 is TGTGCCAGCAGCAAAGGAAGCGGATCGAGCACAGATACGCAGTATTTT. Its protein product is CASSKGSGSSTDTQYF.

This clone came up once. A read error may be the cause here, since a much bigger clone is one base away. CDR3 sequence: CASSLVRETQYF. Written as DNA, the CDR3 is TGTGCCAGCAGCTTAGTACGGGAGACCCAGTACTTC. The rearrangement uses TRBV11-3 and TRBJ2-5; D remains ambiguous. CDR1 is SGHNT, CDR2 YENEEA, per germline. This CDR3 region has 12 residues. V lost 1 base, J lost 5 bases, and 5 bases lay in between. Complete variable domain (other parts from reference TRBV11-3 and TRBJ2-5): EAGVVQSPRYKIIEKKQPVAFWCNPISGHNTLYWYLQNLGQGPELLIRYENEEAVDDSQLPKDRFSAERLKGVDSTLKIQPAELGDSAVYLCASSLVRETQYFGPGTRLLVL.

This clone was seen more than once but under ten times. The rearrangement joins TRBV7-3 to TRBJ2-3; possibly TRBD2 for D (5 bases). The CDR3 is 14 residues long. The germline V and J ends were trimmed by 0 bases and 4 bases, with 8 bases remaining between them. Germline V gene sequence: CDR1 SGHTA, CDR2 FQGTGA. The CDR3 here is CASSLTGSADTQYF. The CDR3 nucleotides read TGTGCCAGCAGCTTAACGGGGAGCGCAGATACGCAGTATTTT. Full variable domain (rest looked up from reference TRBV7-3 and TRBJ2-3): GAGVSQTPSNKVTEKGKYVELRCDPISGHTALYWYRQSLGQGPEFLIYFQGTGAADDSGLPNDRFFAVRPEGSVSTLKIQRTERGDSAVYLCASSLTGSADTQYFGPGTRLTVL.

This clone was found a few times. The chain combines TRBV16 with TRBJ1-3; no firm D call. Per germline, CDR1 KGHSY and CDR2 FQNENV. This CDR3 has 16 amino acids. The germline V and J ends were trimmed by 0 bases and 0 bases, with 9 bases remaining between them. CDR3 loop: CASSQSRSSSGNTIYF. In DNA form, the CDR3 reads TGTGCCAGCAGCCAATCCCGTTCTAGCTCTGGAAACACCATATATTTT.

This clone has a handful of counts. The V call is TRBV21-1, the J call TRBJ2-1. TRBV21-1 is classified as a pseudogene. This CDR3 contains 16 residues. In DNA, the CDR3 is TGTGCCAGCATACCCCAACGGGACGCGTACTACAATGAGCAGTTCTTC. Residues: CASIPQRDAYYNEQFF.

This clone was seen repeatedly, ten times or more. The chain joins TRBV7-8 to TRBJ2-3; perhaps TRBD1 as D (6 bases). This CDR3 region has 14 residues. Germline values: CDR1 SGHVS, CDR2 FQNEAQ. Between the trimmed V and J ends, which lost 1 base and 2 bases, there was a span of 7 bases. The CDR3 spells CASSLGDITDTQYF. The DNA for the CDR3 is TGTGCCAGCAGCTTAGGGGACATCACAGATACGCAGTATTTT.

Only a few counts were recorded for this clone. Other DNA sequences of this sample code for an identical CDR3. The chain uses TRBV20-1 and TRBJ1-3, with D unresolved. The CDR3 contains 11 residues. Germline CDR1 reads DFQATT; CDR2 reads SNEGSKA (reference sequence). Trimming pared 3 bases from V and 7 bases from J, leaving 7 bases between. The CDR3 nucleotides read TGCAGTGCTAGTGCCGGGAACACCATATATTTT. This codes for CSASAGNTIYF.

The genes are TRBV29-1 and TRBJ1-2; a possible D gene is TRBD1 (6 bases). This CDR3 has 13 amino acids. V lost 1 base to trimming and J lost 8 bases, with 14 bases between them. The V gene's germline CDR1 is SQVTM and CDR2 ANQGSEA. CDR3 sequence reads: CSVEGTATLGYTF. The CDR3 DNA reads TGCAGCGTTGAAGGGACAGCTACCCTAGGCTACACCTTC.

This clone was seen a handful of times. This rearrangement joins TRBV7-2 to TRBJ2-1; 10 nucleotides match TRBD1. This CDR3 comprises 14 residues. V was clipped by 4 bases and J by 10 bases; unmatched bases: 7. Germline V CDR1 and CDR2: SGHTA, FQGNSA. CDR3 in amino acids: CASSSGTGEAEQFF. The CDR3 region has the DNA TGTGCCAGCAGCTCTGGGACAGGGGAGGCGGAGCAGTTCTTC.

This clone has more than one count but fewer than ten. The rearrangement links TRBV5-6 to TRBJ2-3; 8 bases align to TRBD1. Germline CDR1 reads SGHDT; CDR2 reads YYEEEE. Trimming took 0 bases from V and 6 from J; bases not matched to a gene: 0. This CDR3 has 13 amino acids. The CDR3, as DNA: TGTGCCAGCAGCTTGGGGGACAGGGATACGCAGTATTTT. Amino acids: CASSLGDRDTQYF. The full variable domain, completed using reference TRBV5-6 and TRBJ2-3, is DAGVTQSPTHLIKTRGQQVTLRCSPKSGHDTVSWYQQALGQGPQFIFQYYEEEERQRGNFPDRFSGHQFPNYSSELNVNALLLGDSALYLCASSLGDRDTQYFGPGTRLTVL.

The genes are TRBV27 and TRBJ1-3; D possibly corresponds to TRBD1 (6 bases). This CDR3 has 14 residues. V was pared by 6 bases and J by 0 bases, with 9 bases between. Per germline, CDR1 MNHEY and CDR2 SMNVEV (reference sequence). The CDR3 DNA follows: TGTGCCAGCAGACAGGGAGGCTCTGGAAACACCATATATTTT. It codes for CASRQGGSGNTIYF.

The chain couples TRBV19 to TRBJ2-3; the match to TRBD2 covers 8 bases. Per the germline V gene, CDR1 is LNHDA and CDR2 is SQIVND (reference sequence). Trimming took 4 bases from V and 9 from J; bases not matched to a gene: 12. This CDR3 spans 15 amino acids. In DNA, the CDR3 is TGTGCCAGTAGTACCCGGGAGGGCCTGGCCCTAACGCAGTATTTT. Amino acids: CASSTREGLALTQYF. Together with reference TRBV19 and TRBJ2-3, the CDR3 gives the full variable domain: DGGITQSPKYLFRKEGQNVTLSCEQNLNHDAMYWYRQDPGQGLRLIYYSQIVNDFQKGDIAEGYSVSREKKESFPLTVTSAQKNPTAFYLCASSTREGLALTQYFGPGTRLTVL.

J is TRBJ2-7 and V is TRBV6-5, with 9 bases lining up with TRBD1. V shed 6 bases, J shed 3 bases, and the junction held 9 bases outside the gene matches. CDR3 length: 15 residues. Germline assignment: CDR1 MNHEY and CDR2 SVGAGI. Here the CDR3 DNA reads TGTGCCAGCAGCCACCTGGGACAGGGAGGCTACGAGCAGTACTTC. Translated, it gives CASSHLGQGGYEQYF.

The chain is built from TRBV27 and TRBJ1-5; D remains unclear. V gave up 10 bases and J gave up 7 bases, with 14 bases separating them. The CDR3 has 12 amino acids. The germline V gene encodes CDR1 MNHEY and CDR2 SMNVEV (reference sequence). The CDR3 loop reads CATQAVGQPQHF. The CDR3 coding sequence is TGTGCCACCCAGGCGGTAGGACAGCCCCAGCATTTT.

The chain is built from TRBV5-4 and TRBJ2-5; 7 bases align to TRBD2. The germline CDR1 and CDR2 sequences are SGHNT and YYREEE (reference sequence). With 1 base clipped from V and 5 bases from J, the junction kept 8 bases outside the gene matches. The CDR3 extends over 15 amino acids. The CDR3 here is CASSLWGRAWETQYF. The CDR3 DNA follows: TGTGCCAGCAGCTTGTGGGGGAGGGCCTGGGAGACCCAGTACTTC.

This clone was observed a handful of times. This chain links TRBV27 with TRBJ2-5; no clear D. The ends were cut back, 0 bases at V and 5 bases at J, with 13 bases in the middle. Germline V gives CDR1 MNHEY, CDR2 SMNVEV (reference sequence). The CDR3 has 15 amino acids. CDR3 in DNA: TGTGCCAGCAGTTTATCTCGCAGGTTAGGGGAGACCCAGTACTTC. It specifies CASSLSRRLGETQYF.

This chain uses TRBV9 with TRBJ2-1; 7 positions agree with TRBD1. The CDR3 is 17 amino acids. The germline gives CDR1 SGDLS, CDR2 YYNGEE. V lost 0 bases to trimming and J lost 5 bases; unmatched junction nucleotides: 11. The CDR3 DNA follows: TGTGCCAGCAGCGTAGCTAGGGGGACAGAGCTACACAATGAGCAGTTCTTC. Its protein is CASSVARGTELHNEQFF.

This clone was seen only a few times. The chain carries TRBV7-2 and TRBJ2-7, with 11 bases matching TRBD2. The CDR3 length is 16 residues. In germline, CDR1 is SGHTA, CDR2 FQGNSA. The ends lost 1 base at V and 0 bases at J; junction bases unmatched: 2. The CDR3 sequence is CASSLGGTSGSYEQYF. CDR3 DNA sequence: TGTGCCAGCAGCTTAGGTGGGACTAGCGGCTCCTACGAGCAGTACTTC.

This clone was seen a few times. The genes are TRBV5-6 and TRBJ2-7; no definite D call. V was shortened by 4 bases and J by 0 bases, with 8 bases between the two germline ends. Germline CDR1 reads SGHDT; CDR2 reads YYEEEE. This CDR3 is built from 13 residues. The CDR3 here is CASSPYSSYEQYF. CDR3 in DNA: TGTGCCAGCAGCCCCTATTCCTCCTACGAGCAGTACTTC.